Detailed here is one T cell receptor beta chain. This sample is part of a study of CD8+CD57+ T cells in acquired aplastic anemia. On the study more broadly: Sorted CD4+ plus CD8+ cells gave DNA averaging about 3.2 ug.

TCR beta VDJ and CDR3 were profiled, and genomic DNA was the template. TCRdb redid the calling of the reads with MiXCR, one entry per CDR3 protein. The sample has about 270,000 distinct CDR3 sequences, approximately 56% seen once; the top ten hold under 8.5%. CDR3 length: 15 residues. J gave up 8 bases and V 3 bases, and 10 bases lay outside the gene matches. From germline, CDR1 is SGHRS and CDR2 YFSETQ. Source material: sorted CD4+, CD8+, or CD8+CD57+ T cells (not recorded which) from PBMCs. This TCR derives from a human donor with severe aplastic anemia or a healthy control (not recorded which). The chain carries TRBV5-1 and TRBJ2-1; 8 bases align to TRBD1. The CDR3 sequence is CASSWAGGVGDEQFF. The CDR3 nucleotides read TGCGCCAGCAGCTGGGCAGGGGGCGTTGGGGATGAGCAGTTCTTC.